A selection of T cell receptor beta chains follows, all from one sample in a study of beta chain features in type 1 diabetes. The method was immunoSEQ multiplex PCR; TCRdb's version includes in-frame clones alone and lacks a portion of them. Here the sample spans fewer than 300,000 clones, 20% being singletons. Sequencing was done on a sample of naive CD4+ T cells from blood. The receptors were sampled from a woman aged 40 to 55 with type 1 diabetes. The CDR3 runs from the conserved cysteine through the conserved F or W. The D gene is left open where the match is weak. The listing skips clone size in some rows; elsewhere it reads once, few, many or a size class.

V gene: TRBV15; D gene: NA; J gene: TRBJ1-2; clone size: NA; CDR3 DNA: TGTGCCACCAGCGAAACGACACGTCAGGGCTACACCTTC; CDR3 protein: CATSETTRQGYTF
V gene: TRBV5-1; D gene: NA; J gene: TRBJ2-1; clone size: NA; CDR3 DNA: TGCGCCAGCAGCTTGAATCAGGGAAGCTCCTACAATGAGCAGTTCTTC; CDR3 protein: CASSLNQGSSYNEQFF
V gene: TRBV28; D gene: NA; J gene: TRBJ2-1; clone size: NA; CDR3 DNA: TGTGCCAGCTCCCGGCGAGAGGGACAGTTCTTC; CDR3 protein: CASSRREGQFF
V gene: TRBV18; D gene: NA; J gene: TRBJ1-5; clone size: few; CDR3 DNA: TGTGCCAGCTCACCAACAACAGGGCTTCCTAATCAGCCCCAGCATTTT; CDR3 protein: CASSPTTGLPNQPQHF
V gene: TRBV5-1; D gene: NA; J gene: TRBJ2-7; clone size: NA; CDR3 DNA: TGCGCCAGCAAGTCCTCGGGCTCCTACGAGCAGTACTTC; CDR3 protein: CASKSSGSYEQYF
V gene: TRBV4-2; D gene: TRBD2; J gene: TRBJ2-1; clone size: few; CDR3 DNA: TGTGCCAGCAGCCTACGACTAGCTATCGACAATGAGCAGTTCTTC; CDR3 protein: CASSLRLAIDNEQFF
V gene: TRBV9; D gene: NA; J gene: TRBJ2-7; clone size: few; CDR3 DNA: TGTGCCAGCAGCGTAAGTGGGGAGAGGACCTACGAGCAGTACTTC; CDR3 protein: CASSVSGERTYEQYF
V gene: TRBV12-5; D gene: NA; J gene: TRBJ1-1; clone size: NA; CDR3 DNA: TGTGCTAGCCAGGCTTCCGTGTACACTGAAGCTTTCTTT; CDR3 protein: CASQASVYTEAFF
V gene: TRBV10-2; D gene: TRBD1; J gene: TRBJ2-5; clone size: once; CDR3 DNA: TGCGCCAGCAGAGGAGGGGATACAGGGGGAGAGACCCAGTACTTC; CDR3 protein: CASRGGDTGGETQYF
V gene: TRBV4-3; D gene: NA; J gene: TRBJ2-7; clone size: NA; CDR3 DNA: TGCGCCAGCAGCCAATTCCTCTACTCCTACGAGCAGTACTTC; CDR3 protein: CASSQFLYSYEQYF
V gene: TRBV5-1; D gene: TRBD1; J gene: TRBJ1-1; clone size: few; CDR3 DNA: TGCGCCAGCACCGTTGGGACAGCGAACACTGAAGCTTTCTTT; CDR3 protein: CASTVGTANTEAFF
V gene: TRBV5-6; D gene: NA; J gene: TRBJ1-5; clone size: NA; CDR3 DNA: TGTGCCAGCAGCTTGAGGTCAGCAGGCAAGCAGCCCCAGCATTTT; CDR3 protein: CASSLRSAGKQPQHF
V gene: TRBV9; D gene: TRBD1; J gene: TRBJ2-6; clone size: NA; CDR3 DNA: TGTGCCAGCAGCGCCAGACAGGGGGCACTCTCTGGGGCCAACGTCCTGACTTTC; CDR3 protein: CASSARQGALSGANVLTF
V gene: TRBV7-9; D gene: NA; J gene: TRBJ1-2; clone size: NA; CDR3 DNA: TGTGCCAGCAGTGACAGCTACTATGGCTACACCTTC; CDR3 protein: CASSDSYYGYTF
V gene: TRBV5-1; D gene: TRBD2; J gene: TRBJ2-3; clone size: NA; CDR3 DNA: TGCGCCAGCAGCTTGACTAGCGGAGGCACAGATACGCAGTATTTT; CDR3 protein: CASSLTSGGTDTQYF
V gene: TRBV11-3; D gene: NA; J gene: TRBJ2-3; clone size: few; CDR3 DNA: TGTGCCAGCAGCTTAGACCAGGGTACAGATACGCAGTATTTT; CDR3 protein: CASSLDQGTDTQYF
V gene: TRBV7-2; D gene: TRBD1; J gene: TRBJ2-1; clone size: NA; CDR3 DNA: TGTGCCAGCAGGACCCGGGACAGTAACCATGAGCAGTTCTTC; CDR3 protein: CASRTRDSNHEQFF
V gene: TRBV29-1; D gene: TRBD1; J gene: TRBJ2-5; clone size: few; CDR3 DNA: TGCAGCGTGAGGCGCAGGGGGGAGACCCAGTACTTC; CDR3 protein: CSVRRRGETQYF
V gene: TRBV28; D gene: NA; J gene: TRBJ2-3; clone size: NA; CDR3 DNA: TGTGCCAGCAGTTTACCACATTTGGATACGCAGTATTTT; CDR3 protein: CASSLPHLDTQYF
V gene: TRBV4-1; D gene: TRBD2; J gene: TRBJ2-7; clone size: NA; CDR3 DNA: TGCGCCAGCAGCCAAGATTCGGCGGGGGACCCCTACGAGCAGTACTTC; CDR3 protein: CASSQDSAGDPYEQYF
V gene: TRBV7-2; D gene: NA; J gene: TRBJ2-6; clone size: NA; CDR3 DNA: TGTGCCAGCAGGTCGTTAGGAGGGCCGAGCTCTGGGGCCAACGTCCTGACTTTC; CDR3 protein: CASRSLGGPSSGANVLTF
V gene: TRBV29-1; D gene: NA; J gene: TRBJ2-6; clone size: few; CDR3 DNA: TGCAGCGTTGACAGTGAAGGGGCCAACGTCCTGACTTTC; CDR3 protein: CSVDSEGANVLTF
V gene: TRBV7-9; D gene: TRBD2; J gene: TRBJ2-3; clone size: few; CDR3 DNA: TGTGCCAGCAGCTCTAGCGGGGGCACAGATACGCAGTATTTT; CDR3 protein: CASSSSGGTDTQYF
V gene: TRBV7-9; D gene: TRBD1; J gene: TRBJ1-2; clone size: NA; CDR3 DNA: TGTGCCAGCAGCCCAGCCGCAGGGGGCGACTACACCTTC; CDR3 protein: CASSPAAGGDYTF
V gene: TRBV5-1; D gene: TRBD1; J gene: TRBJ1-1; clone size: NA; CDR3 DNA: TGCGCCAGCGGGGACACCGGACAGGGGGGAACTTTCTTT; CDR3 protein: CASGDTGQGGTFF
V gene: TRBV7-6; D gene: NA; J gene: TRBJ2-1; clone size: NA; CDR3 DNA: TGTGCCAGCAGCCGAACAGGGTACCTCTACAATGAGCAGTTCTTC; CDR3 protein: CASSRTGYLYNEQFF
V gene: TRBV9; D gene: NA; J gene: TRBJ2-3; clone size: NA; CDR3 DNA: TGTGCCAGCAGCCTAACGGGTAGAGGAGATACGCAGTATTTT; CDR3 protein: CASSLTGRGDTQYF
V gene: TRBV28; D gene: NA; J gene: TRBJ1-2; clone size: NA; CDR3 DNA: TGTGCCAGCAGTCGGGACACCTTCGAGGGCTACACCTTC; CDR3 protein: CASSRDTFEGYTF
V gene: TRBV7-9; D gene: NA; J gene: TRBJ2-7; clone size: few; CDR3 DNA: TGTGCCAGCAGCTTAAGTGGCGGCACCTACGAGCAGTACTTC; CDR3 protein: CASSLSGGTYEQYF
V gene: TRBV7-3; D gene: TRBD2; J gene: TRBJ2-2; clone size: few; CDR3 DNA: TGTGCCAGCAGCTTAGGGCTAGCGGGCACCGGGGAGCTGTTTTTT; CDR3 protein: CASSLGLAGTGELFF
V gene: TRBV5-6; D gene: NA; J gene: TRBJ1-1; clone size: NA; CDR3 DNA: TGTGCCAGCAGCCCTTCCCAGGGTGAAGCTTTCTTT; CDR3 protein: CASSPSQGEAFF
V gene: TRBV9; D gene: NA; J gene: TRBJ1-2; clone size: few; CDR3 DNA: TGTGCCAGCAGCGCCCAGACCGGACAAGCCTATGGCTACACCTTC; CDR3 protein: CASSAQTGQAYGYTF
V gene: TRBV9; D gene: NA; J gene: TRBJ2-1; clone size: NA; CDR3 DNA: TGTGCCAGCAGCGTAGATGTGGGGGGGCCTTACAATGAGCAGTTCTTC; CDR3 protein: CASSVDVGGPYNEQFF
V gene: TRBV5-4; D gene: TRBD1; J gene: TRBJ2-1; clone size: few; CDR3 DNA: TGTGCCAGCAGCGCGACAGGGGATCCCTACAATGAGCAGTTCTTC; CDR3 protein: CASSATGDPYNEQFF
V gene: TRBV7-2; D gene: NA; J gene: TRBJ1-3; clone size: NA; CDR3 DNA: TGTGCCAGCAGCTTAGCTGGCAGGGGAGGAAACACCATATATTTT; CDR3 protein: CASSLAGRGGNTIYF
V gene: TRBV5-4; D gene: TRBD1; J gene: TRBJ2-1; clone size: NA; CDR3 DNA: TGTGCCAGCAGCCCCGCAGGGGGATCAAATGAGCAGTTCTTC; CDR3 protein: CASSPAGGSNEQFF
V gene: TRBV10-3; D gene: NA; J gene: TRBJ2-1; clone size: NA; CDR3 DNA: TGTGCCATCAGTGAGGCCCTCGGCGGGGCCCCCTACAATGAGCAGTTCTTC; CDR3 protein: CAISEALGGAPYNEQFF
V gene: TRBV4-3; D gene: NA; J gene: TRBJ2-3; clone size: few; CDR3 DNA: TGCGCCAGCAGCCAAGATCACGGGGGAACAGATACGCAGTATTTT; CDR3 protein: CASSQDHGGTDTQYF
V gene: TRBV28; D gene: NA; J gene: TRBJ2-3; clone size: few; CDR3 DNA: TGTGCCAGCAGTTACGGGAGCGGTAGCACAGATACGCAGTATTTT; CDR3 protein: CASSYGSGSTDTQYF
V gene: TRBV18; D gene: TRBD1; J gene: TRBJ2-3; clone size: few; CDR3 DNA: TGTGCCAGCTCACCGGACAGGACAGATACGCAGTATTTT; CDR3 protein: CASSPDRTDTQYF
V gene: TRBV7-2; D gene: NA; J gene: TRBJ2-7; clone size: few; CDR3 DNA: TGTGCCAGCAGCTCTCCGGGAGCCTACGAGCAGTACTTC; CDR3 protein: CASSSPGAYEQYF
V gene: TRBV9; D gene: NA; J gene: TRBJ2-3; clone size: few; CDR3 DNA: TGTGCCAGCAGCGTAGCCGGGAGCTGGTTGAGCACAGATACGCAGTATTTT; CDR3 protein: CASSVAGSWLSTDTQYF
V gene: TRBV25-1; D gene: TRBD1; J gene: TRBJ2-3; clone size: NA; CDR3 DNA: TGTGCCAGCAGTGATAGCCTACGGGACAGGGGCGCAGATACGCAGTATTTT; CDR3 protein: CASSDSLRDRGADTQYF
V gene: TRBV5-4; D gene: TRBD1; J gene: TRBJ2-7; clone size: NA; CDR3 DNA: TGTGCCAGCAGCTTGACAGGGGATTCCTACGAGCAGTACTTC; CDR3 protein: CASSLTGDSYEQYF
V gene: TRBV28; D gene: NA; J gene: TRBJ1-4; clone size: NA; CDR3 DNA: TGTGCCAGCCACCGTACTCAGGGTACCGGAGAAAAACTGTTTTTT; CDR3 protein: CASHRTQGTGEKLFF
V gene: TRBV29-1; D gene: TRBD2; J gene: TRBJ2-3; clone size: few; CDR3 DNA: TGCAGCGTGCCGGGACTAGCGGTCGCGAGCACAGATACGCAGTATTTT; CDR3 protein: CSVPGLAVASTDTQYF
V gene: TRBV7-2; D gene: TRBD1; J gene: TRBJ1-4; clone size: NA; CDR3 DNA: TGTGCCAGCAGCTTAGTAGGGACAGCCGCAACTAATGAAAAACTGTTTTTT; CDR3 protein: CASSLVGTAATNEKLFF
V gene: TRBV9; D gene: NA; J gene: TRBJ2-7; clone size: NA; CDR3 DNA: TGTGCCAGCAGCGTAGACCCGAGGACAAACATCTACGAGCAGTACTTC; CDR3 protein: CASSVDPRTNIYEQYF
V gene: TRBV29-1; D gene: TRBD2; J gene: TRBJ2-3; clone size: NA; CDR3 DNA: TGCAGCGCCCGGGGACTAGCGGGCGGCACAGATACGCAGTATTTT; CDR3 protein: CSARGLAGGTDTQYF
V gene: TRBV9; D gene: NA; J gene: TRBJ2-2; clone size: few; CDR3 DNA: TGTGCCAGCAGTTCCACACCCATTGGGAACACCGGGGAGCTGTTTTTT; CDR3 protein: CASSSTPIGNTGELFF
V gene: TRBV30; D gene: NA; J gene: TRBJ2-7; clone size: NA; CDR3 DNA: TGTGCCTGGAGGGCCCCGGGGGTCTACGAGCAGTACTTC; CDR3 protein: CAWRAPGVYEQYF
V gene: TRBV29-1; D gene: TRBD2; J gene: TRBJ2-7; clone size: NA; CDR3 DNA: TGCAGCGTTGCGGGCCTAGCGGGACGAACATACGAGCAGTACTTC; CDR3 protein: CSVAGLAGRTYEQYF
V gene: TRBV7-9; D gene: NA; J gene: TRBJ1-1; clone size: few; CDR3 DNA: TGTGCCAGCAGCCTGGAGGCAGGGGCTCACACTGAAGCTTTCTTT; CDR3 protein: CASSLEAGAHTEAFF